Below, 28 T cell receptor beta chains from the same sample are listed, as sequenced in a study of shared clonotypes between healthy human individuals. Profiling relied on immunoSEQ multiplex PCR, and the TCRdb table lists in-frame clones only, not all of them. The sample holds about 2.4 million clones, around 94% seen once. The sample taken for sequencing was naive CD4+ T cells sorted from blood. Stated subset: CD45RA+ positively selected. These receptors all stem from a man aged 18 to 29 in good health.

A word on this clone: Other DNA sequences in the same sample also yield this CDR3. The J gene is TRBJ2-7, the V gene TRBV7-2, with D maybe TRBD2 (6 bases). This CDR3 region has 14 residues. Trimming shortened V by 6 bases and J by 0 bases, and 12 bases separated the two germline ends. Germline V CDR1 and CDR2: SGHTA, FQGNSA. DNA for the CDR3: TGTGCCAGCAGTCGGGACTCCTTCTCCTACGAGCAGTACTTC. It yields the protein CASSRDSFSYEQYF.

In this sample, this clone turned up a few times. This rearrangement joins TRBV18 to TRBJ1-1; no clear D. V lost 3 bases, J lost 5 bases, and 10 bases lay in between. Germline lookup yields CDR1 KGHSH and CDR2 LQKENI. The CDR3 runs 13 residues. Written as DNA, the CDR3 is TGTGCCAGCTCACCTGAAGGGAGGACTGAAGCTTTCTTT. Amino acids: CASSPEGRTEAFF.

The chain recombines TRBV5-1 with TRBJ2-1; 10 bases fit TRBD2. V lost 4 bases, J lost 7 bases, and 8 bases stayed unmatched. The CDR3 is 15 residues long. Germline assignment: CDR1 SGHRS and CDR2 YFSETQ. The CDR3 here is CASSPSSGGLNEQFF. For the CDR3, the DNA is TGCGCCAGCAGCCCTTCTAGCGGGGGTTTGAATGAGCAGTTCTTC.

This chain joins TRBV19 and TRBJ1-1; 7 positions agree with TRBD1. V was pared by 5 bases and J by 7 bases, with 13 bases of the junction left unmatched. Germline-derived CDR1 and CDR2 are LNHDA and SQIVND (reference sequence). The CDR3 covers 15 residues. CDR3 region: CASSAERQGSSEAFF. CDR3 DNA: TGTGCCAGTAGTGCAGAGCGACAGGGAAGCAGTGAAGCTTTCTTT.

The table lists this clone with a few counts. The chain has TRBV5-4 and TRBJ1-6, with TRBD1 identical over 7 bases. Germline V gives CDR1 SGHNT, CDR2 YYREEE (reference sequence). This CDR3 region has 16 residues. V was clipped by 0 bases and J by 7 bases; unmatched bases: 7. CDR3 protein: CASSLAGGQRNSPLHF. As DNA, the CDR3 is TGTGCCAGCAGCTTGGCGGGGGGACAGCGAAATTCACCCCTCCACTTT.

This chain links TRBV7-2 with TRBJ1-5; no clear D. The V and J ends lost 1 base and 4 bases respectively, with 8 bases between them. The CDR3 extends over 14 amino acids. Germline V CDR1 and CDR2: SGHTA, FQGNSA. CDR3 in DNA: TGTGCCAGCAGCTTAGGACGGTTTAATCAGCCCCAGCATTTT. Protein product: CASSLGRFNQPQHF.

V is TRBV5-5 and J is TRBJ2-3; D not resolved. This CDR3 comprises 15 residues. The germline V gene has CDR1 SGHKS and CDR2 YYEKEE (reference sequence). Trimming left V 0 bases short and J 2 bases short, with 10 bases between. The CDR3 region has the DNA TGTGCCAGCAGCTTGGTGGCTGGGTTCACAGATACGCAGTATTTT. Translated, it gives CASSLVAGFTDTQYF.

V gene TRBV21-1 combines with J gene TRBJ1-1; the DNA was not used to check the table's D call, TRBD1. TRBV21-1 is described as a pseudogene. The CDR3 spans 17 residues. CDR3 sequence reads: CASSPQRDRGFYTEAFF. CDR3 nucleotide sequence: TGTGCCAGCAGCCCTCAAAGGGACAGGGGGTTTTACACTGAAGCTTTCTTT.

J is TRBJ1-1 and V is TRBV30; 7 nucleotides line up with TRBD1. Losses at the gene ends were 0 bases for V and 3 bases for J; bases not matched to a gene: 22. The germline V gene has CDR1 GTSNPN and CDR2 SVGIG (reference sequence). CDR3 size: 20 residues. CDR3 amino acids: CAWSVPLFGGGARGDTEAFF. DNA for the CDR3: TGTGCCTGGAGTGTCCCCCTCTTTGGAGGGGGCGCCCGGGGCGACACTGAAGCTTTCTTT. Variable domain in full (rest from reference TRBV30 and TRBJ1-1): SQTIHQWPATLVQPVGSPLSLECTVEGTSNPNLYWYRQAAGRGLQLLFYSVGIGQISSEVPQNLSASRPQDRQFILSSKKLLLSDSGFYLCAWSVPLFGGGARGDTEAFFGQGTRLTVV.

The chain recombines TRBV7-9 with TRBJ1-1; D is ambiguous. The germline V gene encodes CDR1 SEHNR and CDR2 FQNEAQ (reference sequence). V gave up 0 bases and J gave up 1 base, with 3 bases separating them. The CDR3 has 13 amino acids. The CDR3 sequence: CASSLAPNTEAFF. DNA of the CDR3: TGTGCCAGCAGCTTAGCGCCGAACACTGAAGCTTTCTTT. The variable domain in full, completed from reference TRBV7-9 and TRBJ1-1, reads DTGVSQNPRHKITKRGQNVTFRCDPISEHNRLYWYRQTLGQGPEFLTYFQNEAQLEKSRLLSDRFSAERPKGSFSTLEIQRTEQGDSAMYLCASSLAPNTEAFFGQGTRLTVV.

The rearrangement links TRBV6-6 to TRBJ1-5; D remains unclear. V lost 1 base to trimming and J lost 2 bases, with 6 bases between them. The CDR3 has 14 amino acids. Germline V CDR1 and CDR2: MNHNY, SVGAGI (reference sequence). DNA for the CDR3: TGTGCCAGCAGTTACTTGGTGGGCAATCAGCCCCAGCATTTT. Its translation is CASSYLVGNQPQHF.

The chain uses TRBV5-6 and TRBJ2-7; no reliable D call. Germline V gene sequence: CDR1 SGHDT, CDR2 YYEEEE. Trimming shortened V by 2 bases and J by 2 bases, and 11 bases separated the two germline ends. CDR3 length equals 14 residues. Here the CDR3 DNA reads TGTGCCAGCAGCTTTCAAGCAGCTCCCTACGAGCAGTACTTC. Translating gives CASSFQAAPYEQYF.

V usage is TRBV18 and J usage is TRBJ2-7; D is undetermined. Trimming took off 4 bases at V and 2 bases at J, with 3 bases between the two ends. In germline, CDR1 is KGHSH, CDR2 LQKENI. The CDR3 totals 11 residues. CDR3 DNA: TGTGCCAGCTCACGTACCTACGAGCAGTACTTC. Amino acids: CASSRTYEQYF.

Worth noting for this clone: The identical CDR3 is also encoded by other nucleotide sequences in the sample. The chain combines TRBV9 with TRBJ2-7; D unresolved. The CDR3 spans 14 residues. Germline values: CDR1 SGDLS, CDR2 YYNGEE. V was cut by 0 bases and J by 2 bases, with 9 bases left in between. As DNA, the CDR3 is TGTGCCAGCAGCGTAGGATACGGCCCCTACGAGCAGTACTTC. Encoded protein: CASSVGYGPYEQYF.

The rearrangement uses TRBV10-1 and TRBJ1-4, with 7 bases matching TRBD1. CDR1 is WNHNN, CDR2 SYGVQD, per germline (reference sequence). This CDR3 is built from 14 residues. Losses at the gene ends were 4 bases for V and 7 bases for J; bases not matched to a gene: 6. CDR3 bases: TGCGCCAGCAGTGGCGGACAGGCGGGTGAAAAACTGTTTTTT. It specifies CASSGGQAGEKLFF.

The chain combines TRBV6-1 with TRBJ2-7; 7 bases line up with TRBD1. CDR3 length: 13 residues. CDR1 MNHNS and CDR2 SASEGT come from the germline V gene. V gave up 4 bases and J gave up 7 bases; unmatched junction bases: 7. The CDR3 reads CASSVGTVGEQYF. DNA for the CDR3: TGTGCCAGCAGTGTAGGGACAGTAGGGGAGCAGTACTTC.

This chain uses TRBV7-6 with TRBJ2-3; the D is unclear. Trimming cost V 4 bases and J 6 bases, with 11 bases left between them. Germline CDR1 is SGHVS and CDR2 is FNYEAQ. The CDR3 consists of 13 residues. CDR3 sequence: CASSWTRADTQYF. CDR3 DNA: TGTGCCAGCAGCTGGACCAGAGCGGATACGCAGTATTTT.

The V and J genes are TRBV11-3 and TRBJ1-1; no firm D call. Germline V gene lookup returns CDR1 SGHNT and CDR2 YENEEA. Deletions cut 5 bases from V and 6 bases from J, with 13 bases between. The CDR3 is 13 amino acids. CDR3 bases: TGTGCCAGCAGCCGGGTCGGGGAAGCTGAAGCTTTCTTT. Its protein product is CASSRVGEAEAFF.

The rearrangement joins TRBV4-1 to TRBJ2-1; 7 bases fit TRBD2. The CDR3 contains 15 residues. Germline V CDR1 and CDR2: MGHRA, YSYEKL. V shed 4 bases, J shed 4 bases, and the junction held 7 bases outside the gene matches. CDR3 loop: CASSRYSGPYNEQFF. The CDR3 DNA follows: TGCGCCAGCAGCCGATATAGCGGGCCATACAATGAGCAGTTCTTC.

This chain connects TRBV15 to TRBJ2-7; D not resolved. Trimming shortened V by 3 bases and J by 2 bases, and 11 bases separated the two germline ends. The CDR3 totals 14 residues. Germline CDR1 LNHNV, CDR2 YYDKDF (reference sequence). CDR3 bases: TGTGCCACCAGCAGTCCGGACCCACCCTACGAGCAGTACTTC. Its translation: CATSSPDPPYEQYF.

This sequence joins TRBV18 and TRBJ2-3, with D perhaps assigned TRBD1 or TRBD2 (5 bases each). Germline V lookup: CDR1 KGHSH, CDR2 LQKENI. The V end lost 3 bases, the J end lost 2 bases, and 18 bases lay between the germline ends. This CDR3 is 17 amino acids long. CDR3 protein: CASSPYLTGDPTDTQYF. The DNA of the CDR3 is TGTGCCAGCTCACCCTATCTTACCGGGGACCCCACAGATACGCAGTATTTT.

This rearrangement joins TRBV7-9 to TRBJ2-3; D tentatively fits TRBD1 or TRBD2 (6 bases each). The CDR3 has 15 residues. Germline CDR1 and CDR2: SEHNR and FQNEAQ (reference sequence). V lost 5 bases, J lost 6 bases, and 18 bases lay in between. CDR3 amino acids: CASSANRGRLDTQYF. The CDR3 coding sequence is TGTGCCAGCAGCGCAAACCGGGGGCGGTTGGATACGCAGTATTTT.

This clone was seen once. The genes are TRBV15 and TRBJ1-4, with TRBD1 matching over 9 bases. This CDR3 has 15 amino acids. CDR1 is LNHNV, CDR2 YYDKDF, per germline (reference sequence). J gave up 8 bases and V 2 bases, and 6 bases lay outside the gene matches. The CDR3: CATSRPGTGQEKLFF. CDR3 DNA: TGTGCCACCAGCAGACCCGGGACAGGGCAAGAAAAACTGTTTTTT.

This chain links TRBV13 with TRBJ2-7; D gene ambiguous. Trimming removed 0 bases from V and 4 bases from J, with 16 bases in between. CDR1 PRHDT and CDR2 FYEKMQ come from the germline V gene (reference sequence). The CDR3 is 16 amino acids. This chain's CDR3 is CASSLGGLGLGYEQYF. For the CDR3, the DNA is TGTGCCAGCAGCTTAGGCGGCCTAGGATTAGGGTACGAGCAGTACTTC.

This clone was counted between two and nine times. V is TRBV28 and J is TRBJ1-1; no reliable D call. V lost 8 bases and J 1 base, leaving 17 bases between the germline ends. Germline CDR1 reads MDHEN; CDR2 reads SYDVKM. This CDR3 is 15 amino acids long. CDR3 in DNA: TGTGCCAGCCTCCATGTCGGGATGTCGAACACTGAAGCTTTCTTT. Translating gives CASLHVGMSNTEAFF.

V usage is TRBV5-5 and J usage is TRBJ2-7; tentatively, D is TRBD1 (6 bases). The CDR3 sequence is 14 residues long. V lost 2 bases to trimming and J lost 2 bases, with 11 bases between them. Germline CDR1 reads SGHKS; CDR2 reads YYEKEE (reference sequence). CDR3 nucleotides: TGTGCCAGCAGCTTCGGCAGGGGCCCCTACGAGCAGTACTTC. Amino acid sequence: CASSFGRGPYEQYF.

The rearrangement uses TRBV7-8 and TRBJ2-2, with D hard to call. The germline V gene has CDR1 SGHVS and CDR2 FQNEAQ. The CDR3 is 15 residues long. The V gene lost 3 bases and the J gene lost 4 bases, with 12 bases spanning the gap. The CDR3, as DNA: TGTGCCAGCAGCTTCGACGGGTCGCGCACCGGGGAGCTGTTTTTT. Amino acid sequence: CASSFDGSRTGELFF.

This chain links TRBV11-1 with TRBJ2-1; no definite D call. This CDR3 spans 12 amino acids. The germline V and J ends were trimmed by 1 base and 10 bases, with 8 bases remaining between them. CDR1 and CDR2 (germline): SGHAT, FQDESV (reference sequence). The CDR3 here is CASSLVPWEQFF. DNA for the CDR3: TGTGCCAGCAGCTTAGTTCCCTGGGAGCAGTTCTTC.